The rows below give T cell receptor beta chains drawn from one sample of a study of blood T cell repertoires in COVID-19. Repertoires were generated with immunoSEQ multiplex PCR, while TCRdb's copy carries only in-frame clones and drops some. Altogether around 100,000 clones are present, less than 85% being singletons, with the ten largest covering around 20%. Sequenced input: peripheral blood. These receptors were obtained from a man aged 65 to 85 with active or convalescent COVID-19. Both conserved end residues are part of each CDR3. Each record gives: J gene, CDR3 length, clone size, V gene, D gene, CDR3 DNA, CDR3 protein. A D gene is named only where the DNA matches it firmly. Size is stated for part of the rows, as once, few or many counts, or as a class when the clone is expanded.

J: TRBJ1-5; length: 15; size: few; V: TRBV6-5; D: TRBD1; DNA: TGTGCCAGCAGTTACTCGGACAGGGGAAATCAGCCCCAGCATTTT; CDR3: CASSYSDRGNQPQHF
J: TRBJ2-7; length: 12; size: .; V: TRBV29-1; D: .; DNA: TGCAGCGTGGCAGGGTCAGGTGTCGAGCAGTACTTC; CDR3: CSVAGSGVEQYF
J: TRBJ1-4; length: 13; size: once; V: TRBV28; D: TRBD1; DNA: TGTGCCAGCAGTCAAGGGGGCTATGAAAAACTGTTTTTT; CDR3: CASSQGGYEKLFF
J: TRBJ1-3; length: 17; size: once; V: TRBV6-6; D: .; DNA: TGTGCCAGCAGTCCCGCGGGCAGTTTCAGCTCTGGAAACACCATATATTTT; CDR3: CASSPAGSFSSGNTIYF
J: TRBJ1-2; length: 15; size: few; V: TRBV28; D: TRBD1; DNA: TGTGCCAGCAGTTCAACGAGACAGGGACTCTATGGCTACACCTTC; CDR3: CASSSTRQGLYGYTF
J: TRBJ1-1; length: 15; size: few; V: TRBV19; D: .; DNA: TGTGCCAGTAGGGGGGGGCGCAATGGAAACACTGAAGCTTTCTTT; CDR3: CASRGGRNGNTEAFF
J: TRBJ1-5; length: 14; size: .; V: TRBV20-1; D: .; DNA: TGCAGTGCTAGTCAGGACAATAGCAATCAGCCCCAGCATTTT; CDR3: CSASQDNSNQPQHF
J: TRBJ2-7; length: 13; size: .; V: TRBV7-2; D: TRBD1; DNA: TGTGCCAGCAGCTTAGAACAGGGGTACGAGCAGTACTTC; CDR3: CASSLEQGYEQYF
J: TRBJ2-1; length: 15; size: .; V: TRBV9; D: TRBD2; DNA: TGTGCCAGCAGCGGACTAGCGGGACTTAACAATGAGCAGTTCTTC; CDR3: CASSGLAGLNNEQFF
J: TRBJ1-5; length: 12; size: .; V: TRBV5-5; D: .; DNA: TGTGCCAGCAGCTTGGCGGGGCAGCCCCAGCATTTT; CDR3: CASSLAGQPQHF
J: TRBJ2-1; length: 15; size: .; V: TRBV27; D: TRBD1; DNA: TGTGCCAGCAGTTTATCGACAGGGGGCTACAATGAGCAGTTCTTC; CDR3: CASSLSTGGYNEQFF
J: TRBJ2-5; length: 12; size: .; V: TRBV18; D: .; DNA: TGTGCCAGCTCACAGGCGGAAGAGACCCAGTACTTC; CDR3: CASSQAEETQYF
J: TRBJ2-7; length: 16; size: .; V: TRBV5-1; D: TRBD1; DNA: TGCGCCAGCAGCCCACCGGGACAGGAGGTCGGCTACGAGCAGTACTTC; CDR3: CASSPPGQEVGYEQYF
J: TRBJ1-2; length: 17; size: once; V: TRBV30; D: .; DNA: TGTGCCTGGAGTGCCCGACCCCAGGGATACGCTAACTATGGCTACACCTTC; CDR3: CAWSARPQGYANYGYTF
J: TRBJ2-2; length: 15; size: .; V: TRBV5-6; D: TRBD1; DNA: TGTGCCAGCAGCAGGGGACAGGGGTTGGTCGGGGAGCTGTTTTTT; CDR3: CASSRGQGLVGELFF
J: TRBJ1-4; length: 16; size: once; V: TRBV2; D: TRBD1; DNA: TGTGCCAGCAGTAGGACAGGGGGATCAACTAATGAAAAACTGTTTTTT; CDR3: CASSRTGGSTNEKLFF
J: TRBJ1-1; length: 13; size: few; V: TRBV29-1; D: .; DNA: TGCAGCGTTGAGGGACAAATGAGCACTGAAGCTTTCTTT; CDR3: CSVEGQMSTEAFF
J: TRBJ2-7; length: 13; size: .; V: TRBV7-9; D: .; DNA: TGTGCCAGCAGCCTCGACAGACGCTACGAGCAGTACTTC; CDR3: CASSLDRRYEQYF
J: TRBJ2-1; length: 15; size: .; V: TRBV5-1; D: .; DNA: TGCGCCAGCAGCTTAGACAGGACGATATACAATGAGCAGTTCTTC; CDR3: CASSLDRTIYNEQFF
J: TRBJ2-2; length: 18; size: .; V: TRBV4-2; D: .; DNA: TGTGCCAGCAGCCAAGAAGTTGTCGAGGGGGCGAACACCGGGGAGCTGTTTTTT; CDR3: CASSQEVVEGANTGELFF
J: TRBJ1-1; length: 15; size: .; V: TRBV28; D: .; DNA: TGTGCCAGCAGTTTAGGGGCCGTTAAGAACACTGAAGCTTTCTTT; CDR3: CASSLGAVKNTEAFF
J: TRBJ1-1; length: 13; size: few; V: TRBV11-3; D: .; DNA: TGTGCCAGCAGCTTAGAAGGGGACACTGAAGCTTTCTTT; CDR3: CASSLEGDTEAFF
J: TRBJ1-5; length: 14; size: .; V: TRBV11-2; D: .; DNA: TGTGCCAGCAGCTTAGACTCCAGCAATCAGCCCCAGCATTTT; CDR3: CASSLDSSNQPQHF
J: TRBJ2-1; length: 15; size: few; V: TRBV2; D: TRBD1; DNA: TGTGCCAGCAGATCGGGACAGACGTTGGTGGATGAGCAGTTCTTC; CDR3: CASRSGQTLVDEQFF
J: TRBJ1-2; length: 17; size: .; V: TRBV11-2; D: .; DNA: TGTGCCAGCAGCCCAAATCTGGGCACGCCACTTAACTATGGCTACACCTTC; CDR3: CASSPNLGTPLNYGYTF
J: TRBJ1-3; length: 15; size: .; V: TRBV2; D: TRBD1; DNA: TGTGCCAGCAGTAAAGGACAGGGGTTTGGAAACACCATATATTTT; CDR3: CASSKGQGFGNTIYF
J: TRBJ2-5; length: 13; size: .; V: TRBV11-2; D: .; DNA: TGTGCCAGCAGCTTAGAGCCGGGTCGGACCCAGTACTTC; CDR3: CASSLEPGRTQYF
J: TRBJ2-7; length: 14; size: .; V: TRBV19; D: TRBD2; DNA: TGTGCCAGTAGTAGGGGACTAGGATCCTACGAGCAGTACTTC; CDR3: CASSRGLGSYEQYF
J: TRBJ2-6; length: 18; size: .; V: TRBV27; D: TRBD1; DNA: TGTGCCAGCAGTTTTCACGGGACAGGCCTCTCTGGGGCCAACGTCCTGACTTTC; CDR3: CASSFHGTGLSGANVLTF
J: TRBJ2-7; length: 11; size: .; V: TRBV6-5; D: .; DNA: TGTGCCAGCAGTTACTCCAGCGAGCAGTACTTC; CDR3: CASSYSSEQYF
J: TRBJ1-1; length: 14; size: .; V: TRBV30; D: TRBD1; DNA: TGTGCCTGGAGGGCTGGGACAGGGGAACTTGAAGCTTTCTTT; CDR3: CAWRAGTGELEAFF
J: TRBJ2-3; length: 15; size: .; V: TRBV5-4; D: .; DNA: TGTGCCAGCAGCTTGGCCTGGGAGGGCACAGATACGCAGTATTTT; CDR3: CASSLAWEGTDTQYF
J: TRBJ1-2; length: 14; size: .; V: TRBV18; D: .; DNA: TGTGCCAGCTCCCTTCAGGGATCCTACTATGGCTACACCTTC; CDR3: CASSLQGSYYGYTF
J: TRBJ2-7; length: 16; size: .; V: TRBV21-1; D: .; DNA: TGTGCCAGCAGCGAGACCGGGACAGGGCTCACCTACGAGCAGTACTTC; CDR3: CASSETGTGLTYEQYF
J: TRBJ1-2; length: 20; size: .; V: TRBV5-1; D: .; DNA: TGCGCCAGCAGCCAACAAGCACCACAGGGTGGAAGACGGTCTAACTATGGCTACACCTTC; CDR3: CASSQQAPQGGRRSNYGYTF
J: TRBJ2-1; length: 16; size: once; V: TRBV3-1/TRBV3-2; D: TRBD2; DNA: TGTGCCAGCAGCCCTTCTAGCGGGAGAACCTACAATGAGCAGTTCTTC; CDR3: CASSPSSGRTYNEQFF
J: TRBJ1-2; length: 13; size: .; V: TRBV19; D: TRBD1; DNA: TGTGCCAGTAGCCGGGACAGGGATGATGGCTACACCTTC; CDR3: CASSRDRDDGYTF
J: TRBJ1-1; length: 18; size: .; V: TRBV15; D: .; DNA: TGTGCCACCAGCAGAGAATCGCGACAGACTTTGGGTAACACTGAAGCTTTCTTT; CDR3: CATSRESRQTLGNTEAFF
J: TRBJ2-1; length: 15; size: .; V: TRBV27; D: TRBD1; DNA: TGTGCCAGCAGTTGGGGGACAGAGTCCTACAATGAGCAGTTCTTC; CDR3: CASSWGTESYNEQFF
J: TRBJ1-1; length: 15; size: .; V: TRBV28; D: .; DNA: TGTGCCAGCAGTTCCCCTCAAGGCAGGGGCACTGAAGCTTTCTTT; CDR3: CASSSPQGRGTEAFF
J: TRBJ2-7; length: 14; size: .; V: TRBV9; D: .; DNA: TGTGCCAGCAGCGTTGACTTGAGCTCCTACGAGCAGTACTTC; CDR3: CASSVDLSSYEQYF
J: TRBJ2-3; length: 16; size: once; V: TRBV11-2; D: TRBD2; DNA: TGTGCCAGCAGCCCGCAAGCGGGGGGGCTAGGGGATACGCAGTATTTT; CDR3: CASSPQAGGLGDTQYF
J: TRBJ2-3; length: 15; size: .; V: TRBV5-1; D: TRBD1; DNA: TGCGCCAGCAGACCCCCGGGACAGGGGACAGATACGCAGTATTTT; CDR3: CASRPPGQGTDTQYF
J: TRBJ1-1; length: 14; size: .; V: TRBV28; D: .; DNA: TGTGCCAGCAGTTTTGACGGGTCAGACACTGAAGCTTTCTTT; CDR3: CASSFDGSDTEAFF
J: TRBJ1-4; length: 15; size: .; V: TRBV5-1; D: TRBD1; DNA: TGCGCCAGCAGCAAGGATGGACAGGAGAATGAAAAACTGTTTTTT; CDR3: CASSKDGQENEKLFF
J: TRBJ1-1; length: 15; size: .; V: TRBV7-2; D: TRBD1; DNA: TGTGCCAGCAGCTTCCAGACAGGGGGCGGCACTGAAGCTTTCTTT; CDR3: CASSFQTGGGTEAFF
J: TRBJ1-2; length: 12; size: .; V: TRBV5-8; D: .; DNA: TGTGCCAGCAGCTTGGCGGAGGAAGGCTACACCTTC; CDR3: CASSLAEEGYTF
J: TRBJ2-2; length: 16; size: .; V: TRBV5-1; D: TRBD2; DNA: TGCGCCAGCAGCCGGACTAGCGGGAGGGCCGACGGGGAGCTGTTTTTT; CDR3: CASSRTSGRADGELFF
J: TRBJ1-1; length: 14; size: .; V: TRBV3-1/TRBV3-2; D: TRBD1; DNA: TGTGCCAGCAGCAATAGACAGGGGAGAGCCGTAGCTTTCTTT; CDR3: CASSNRQGRAVAFF
J: TRBJ2-1; length: 18; size: .; V: TRBV7-8; D: TRBD2; DNA: TGTGCCAGCAGCTTAGGTAGAGTAGCGGGAGGGCCAATCAATGAGCAGTTCTTC; CDR3: CASSLGRVAGGPINEQFF
J: TRBJ2-7; length: 15; size: .; V: TRBV6-5; D: .; DNA: TGTGCCAGCAGCACCGGACTTCCAGGCTCCTACGAGCAGTACTTC; CDR3: CASSTGLPGSYEQYF
J: TRBJ1-1; length: 13; size: few; V: TRBV12-3/TRBV12-4; D: .; DNA: TGTGCCAGCGGACCTAAGGGGGGGCATCAAGCTTTCTTT; CDR3: CASGPKGGHQAFF
J: TRBJ1-1; length: 13; size: .; V: TRBV30; D: .; DNA: TGTGCCTGGAGTGCAGGTCTTAACACTGAAGCTTTCTTT; CDR3: CAWSAGLNTEAFF
J: TRBJ2-1; length: 14; size: .; V: TRBV7-2; D: .; DNA: TGTGCCAGCAGCTTTAGCGGAACCTACAATGAGCAGTTCTTC; CDR3: CASSFSGTYNEQFF
J: TRBJ2-7; length: 12; size: .; V: TRBV12-3/TRBV12-4; D: .; DNA: TGTGCCAGCACCAATCAGGTGAACGAGCAGTACTTC; CDR3: CASTNQVNEQYF
J: TRBJ2-3; length: 15; size: .; V: TRBV19; D: TRBD2; DNA: TGTGCCAGTAGTACAACTAGCGGGAGGGCAGATACGCAGTATTTT; CDR3: CASSTTSGRADTQYF
J: TRBJ1-3; length: 17; size: .; V: TRBV3-1/TRBV3-2; D: .; DNA: TGTGCCAGCAGCCAAGGAGGAGCAGTAAGCTCTGGAAACACCATATATTTT; CDR3: CASSQGGAVSSGNTIYF
J: TRBJ2-6; length: 18; size: .; V: TRBV5-1; D: TRBD1; DNA: TGCGCCAGCAGCCCCGGGACAGGGGGAAATTCTGGGGCCAACGTCCTGACTTTC; CDR3: CASSPGTGGNSGANVLTF
J: TRBJ2-7; length: 15; size: .; V: TRBV11-1; D: TRBD1; DNA: TGTGCCAGCAGCTTTGGACAGGGGGGCACCTACGAGCAGTACTTC; CDR3: CASSFGQGGTYEQYF
J: TRBJ1-1; length: 13; size: .; V: TRBV12-3/TRBV12-4; D: .; DNA: TGTGCCAGCCTAAAGGCCGGGGTCACTGAAGCTTTCTTT; CDR3: CASLKAGVTEAFF